The rows below give T cell receptor beta chains drawn from one sample of a study of blood T cell repertoires in COVID-19. Sequencing was performed with immunoSEQ multiplex PCR; in TCRdb, only in-frame clones are kept and a portion is missing. The sample holds 80,000 to 100,000 clones, approximately 79% seen once. Sequenced input: peripheral blood. The receptor set was obtained from a man aged 70-80 years with active or convalescent COVID-19. The conserved cysteine and the conserved F or W are not part of the CDR3 here. Each record gives: V gene, D gene, J gene, CDR3 protein. D genes are given only for firm matches.

>TRBV15|.|TRBJ1-5
ATSRGQSNYQPQH
>TRBV5-1|.|TRBJ1-5
ASSWGGGTPQH
>TRBV6-6|TRBD1|TRBJ1-5
ASKGQSNQPQH
>TRBV7-9|.|TRBJ1-5
ASSSQDQPQH
>TRBV6-5|.|TRBJ2-7
ASTMTGASYEQY
>TRBV24-1|TRBD1|TRBJ1-4
ATWDRVPLWEKLF
>TRBV12-3/TRBV12-4|.|TRBJ1-1
ASSPRMNTEAF
>TRBV7-9|.|TRBJ1-5
ASTLDTNQPQH
>TRBV2|TRBD2|TRBJ2-7
ASRGTSGRLEQY
>TRBV12-3/TRBV12-4|.|TRBJ2-7
ASSLDLYEQY
>TRBV3-1/TRBV3-2|.|TRBJ2-6
ASTFSGANVLT
>TRBV6-2/TRBV6-3|TRBD1|TRBJ1-1
ASSFRQGTLNTEAF
>TRBV9|.|TRBJ1-4
ASSVGVEVEVLF
>TRBV11-3|.|TRBJ2-1
ASRYRDGNEQF
>TRBV27|.|TRBJ2-2
ASSLSGWGAGELF
>TRBV4-1|.|TRBJ1-5
ASSQGGTSNQPQH
>TRBV10-3|TRBD1|TRBJ2-7
AISDGRGFGEQY
>TRBV30|.|TRBJ1-1
AWRTGRRAPEAF
>TRBV27|TRBD1|TRBJ2-5
ASKRWTGQETQY
>TRBV7-3|TRBD1|TRBJ1-1
ASSLGTGGETNTEAF
>TRBV7-9|.|TRBJ1-4
ASSDGDTVRKLF
>TRBV18|TRBD1|TRBJ2-7
ASSPLGQGDTYEQY
>TRBV30|.|TRBJ1-6
AWSVSGDNSPLH
>TRBV2|.|TRBJ1-1
ASLIERGGGAF
>TRBV19|.|TRBJ1-4
ASSSPRAVKEKLF
>TRBV7-2|TRBD1|TRBJ2-7
ASSLRQGGWYEQY
>TRBV5-1|TRBD1|TRBJ1-2
ASSLQGQGGHYGYT
>TRBV4-2|.|TRBJ1-2
ASSSRLYGYT
>TRBV27|.|TRBJ2-7
ASSPLGGIEQY
>TRBV18|TRBD1|TRBJ2-1
ASSPLGTGTHNEQF
>TRBV7-9|TRBD1|TRBJ2-1
ASSETGDPWF
>TRBV19|TRBD1|TRBJ1-2
ASSTRGQGYYGYT
>TRBV11-2|.|TRBJ1-5
ASSLESSNQPQH
>TRBV2|.|TRBJ1-1
ASATPRQLEAF
>TRBV9|.|TRBJ1-5
ASSAQGGGGQPQH
>TRBV12-5|.|TRBJ2-5
ASGLGGEWTQY
>TRBV3-1/TRBV3-2|.|TRBJ1-6
ASSQSQGHSPLH
>TRBV5-1|.|TRBJ2-7
ASSLGQRSYEQY
>TRBV25-1|.|TRBJ1-1
ASSLQGGNTEAF
>TRBV12-3/TRBV12-4|.|TRBJ2-3
ASLGTDTQY
>TRBV11-3|.|TRBJ2-1
ASSPTLSSYNEQF
>TRBV7-8|.|TRBJ2-7
ASSSRTVTYEQY
>TRBV24-1|.|TRBJ2-3
ATSDPLRGGTDTQY
>TRBV2|.|TRBJ2-3
ASSPHLVRDTQY
>TRBV9|.|TRBJ2-3
ASRGEDTQY
>TRBV5-1|TRBD1|TRBJ1-2
ASSETGEAYGYT
>TRBV13|TRBD1|TRBJ1-4
ASSPGVGQGLKKLF
>TRBV29-1|TRBD2|TRBJ2-5
SVEDQGLGLQETQY
>TRBV27|.|TRBJ2-5
ASSLFAGQETQY
>TRBV21-1|.|TRBJ2-5
ASRQNEETQY
>TRBV5-1|.|TRBJ1-1
ASSLRKNTEAF
>TRBV12-3/TRBV12-4|TRBD1|TRBJ2-5
ASTKDREETQY
>TRBV6-1|.|TRBJ2-1
ASSGLQESSYNEQF
>TRBV19|TRBD1|TRBJ1-2
ASTIGDRGYGYT
>TRBV30|.|TRBJ1-2
AWNPGHRSYGYT